The clone carrying this T cell receptor (beta chain) was seen a handful of times. Its antigen is not identified. In germline, CDR1 is SQVTM, CDR2 ANQGSEA. V trimming: 4 bases; J trimming: 3 bases; junction bases outside the gene matches: 6. The CDR3 contains 14 residues. Via MiXCR, TCRdb re-called the RT-PCR reads, giving one row per CDR3 protein. Altogether a few hundred thousand distinct CDR3 sequences are present, 12% to 15% being singletons, with the ten largest covering around 10%. The source of the sample is a study of response to subunit inactivated influenza vaccine. Study results and limitations: Each seasonal flu vaccination may recruit only limited new T cells, authors suggested.

The chain links TRBV29-1 to TRBJ2-1; the match to TRBD1 covers 7 bases. Sequences were derived from PBMCs from blood, sampled approximately 12 days after vaccination. This TCR came from a man in his fifties who received an inactivated influenza vaccine. CDR3 bases: TGCAGCGTTGTTAGGGGACAGCTCTACAATGAGCAGTTCTTC. This sequence encodes CSVVRGQLYNEQFF.